The 19 T cell receptor beta chains below all came from one sample that was sequenced in a study of control samples from healthy donors and cancer patients. Clones were read by immunoSEQ multiplex PCR, and TCRdb kept only the in-frame ones, dropping some. The repertoire table contains about 190,000 clones. The sample comprised blood. The receptor source for this set is a woman aged 25 to 39 in good health.

Remarks on this clone: Additional DNA sequences in this sample encode the identical CDR3. CDR3 in amino acids: CASRENEKLFF. In DNA form, the CDR3 reads TGTGCCAGCAGAGAAAATGAAAAACTGTTTTTT. V is TRBV28 and J is TRBJ1-4; no reliable D call. The CDR3 extends over 11 amino acids. V gave up 6 bases and J gave up 5 bases, with 4 bases separating them. Per the germline V gene, CDR1 is MDHEN and CDR2 is SYDVKM.

The CDR3 DNA sequence: TGCGCCAGCAGCCCTAAGACAGCAGGGGCTTTTAACTATGGCTACACCTTC. Its translation: CASSPKTAGAFNYGYTF. The rearrangement uses TRBV4-3 and TRBJ1-2; a weak D match, TRBD1 (6 bases). The CDR3 length is 17 residues. Germline V gene data show CDR1 as LGHNA and CDR2 as YSLEER. Trimming removed 4 bases from V and 1 base from J, with 19 bases in between.

This chain uses TRBV4-3 with TRBJ1-2; D might be TRBD1 (5 bases). The V gene lost 0 bases and the J gene lost 5 bases, with 13 bases spanning the gap. The CDR3 runs 15 residues. Germline values: CDR1 LGHNA, CDR2 YSLEER. Here the CDR3 reads CASSQEMGESYGYTF. For the CDR3, the DNA is TGCGCCAGCAGCCAAGAGATGGGGGAGTCGTATGGCTACACCTTC.

V and J are TRBV6-5 and TRBJ2-7; D call uncertain. Looked up from germline, CDR1 is MNHEY and CDR2 is SVGAGI. Trimming removed 7 bases at V and 2 bases at J, with 15 bases between. CDR3 length: 14 amino acids. This CDR3 reads CASTRVPGPYEQYF. The CDR3 bases are TGTGCCAGCACCCGGGTCCCAGGCCCCTACGAGCAGTACTTC.

The chain's CDR3 is CASSYRVPEQYF. For the CDR3, the DNA is TGTGCCAGCAGCTATCGGGTTCCCGAGCAGTACTTC. The rearrangement uses TRBV28 and TRBJ2-7; D ambiguous. The ends were cut back, 6 bases at V and 6 bases at J, with 12 bases in the middle. CDR1 MDHEN and CDR2 SYDVKM come from the germline V gene. The CDR3 sequence is 12 residues long. Using reference TRBV28 and TRBJ2-7 for the parts outside the CDR3, the full variable domain is DVKVTQSSRYLVKRTGEKVFLECVQDMDHENMFWYRQDPGLGLRLIYFSYDVKMKEKGDIPEGYSVSREKKERFSLILESASTNQTSMYLCASSYRVPEQYFGPGTRLTVT.

The V call is TRBV20-1, the J call TRBJ1-1; the D is unclear. The CDR3 extends over 13 amino acids. Germline V lookup: CDR1 DFQATT, CDR2 SNEGSKA (reference sequence). The V end was cut by 3 bases, the J end by 4 bases, with 12 bases between. CDR3 nucleotides: TGCAGTGCTAGTCGACAACTCAGCACTGAAGCTTTCTTT. This sequence encodes CSASRQLSTEAFF.

The V call is TRBV4-1, the J call TRBJ1-4; 11 bases align to TRBD1. CDR1 is MGHRA, CDR2 YSYEKL, per germline. After removal of 6 bases from V and 7 bases from J, the junction contained 7 bases not matched to a gene. The CDR3 extends over 15 amino acids. As DNA, the CDR3 is TGCGCCAGCAGTCCTCCCGGGACAGGGGGTGAAAAACTGTTTTTT. As protein: CASSPPGTGGEKLFF.

The chain recombines TRBV11-3 with TRBJ2-3; TRBD1 agrees at 9 bases. CDR1 is SGHNT and CDR2 is YENEEA in the germline V gene. The ends lost 5 bases at V and 2 bases at J; junction bases unmatched: 8. The CDR3 runs to 16 residues. CDR3 in DNA: TGTGCCAGCAGCCCAGGACAGGGGATTCCCACAGATACGCAGTATTTT. Its protein product is CASSPGQGIPTDTQYF.

The rearrangement joins TRBV20-1 to TRBJ1-1; D unresolved. The CDR3 runs 11 residues. Germline V gives CDR1 DFQATT, CDR2 SNEGSKA (reference sequence). CDR3 sequence reads: CTIRGVTEAFF. CDR3 coding DNA: TGCACTATACGCGGGGTCACTGAAGCTTTCTTT.

The chain uses TRBV11-3 and TRBJ2-3; weak D call: TRBD2 (6 bases). The CDR3 covers 15 residues. V dropped 3 bases and J dropped 3 bases, with 13 bases sitting between them. Per germline, CDR1 SGHNT and CDR2 YENEEA. CDR3 sequence reads: CASSFGGRWTDTQYF. The DNA of the CDR3 is TGTGCCAGCAGCTTCGGGGGACGGTGGACAGATACGCAGTATTTT. Full variable domain (outside the CDR3, taken from reference TRBV11-3 and TRBJ2-3): EAGVVQSPRYKIIEKKQPVAFWCNPISGHNTLYWYLQNLGQGPELLIRYENEEAVDDSQLPKDRFSAERLKGVDSTLKIQPAELGDSAVYLCASSFGGRWTDTQYFGPGTRLTVL.

The chain carries TRBV12-3 or TRBV12-4 and TRBJ1-2; 9 bases fit TRBD1. V shed 6 bases and J 8 bases; nucleotides not matched to a gene: 4. The CDR3 spans 12 residues. The CDR3 spells CASSHRGQGYTF. The CDR3 DNA sequence: TGTGCCAGCAGCCACAGGGGGCAGGGCTACACCTTC.

The chain joins TRBV4-3 to TRBJ1-6, with a possible D match to TRBD1 (6 bases). The length of the CDR3 is 15 residues. V gave up 1 base and J gave up 9 bases, with 13 bases separating them. From germline, CDR1 is LGHNA and CDR2 YSLEER. The DNA of the CDR3 is TGCGCCAGCAGCCAAGCCTGGACAGAGCCTTCACCCCTCCACTTT. This encodes CASSQAWTEPSPLHF.

The V call is TRBV5-1, the J call TRBJ1-2; 7 bases align to TRBD1. The V and J ends lost 5 bases and 2 bases, in that order; junction bases with no gene match: 3. This CDR3 is 13 amino acids long. Germline V gene data show CDR1 as SGHRS and CDR2 as YFSETQ. For the CDR3, the DNA is TGCGCCAGCAGACCGACAGGGAACTATGGCTACACCTTC. It translates to CASRPTGNYGYTF.

The chain carries TRBV4-1 and TRBJ1-1; D unclear. Germline CDR1 and CDR2: MGHRA and YSYEKL. This CDR3 is built from 16 residues. Trimming cost V 3 bases and J 1 base, with 15 bases left between them. The DNA for the CDR3 is TGCGCCAGCAGCCAGGTCGCCTTGATGGGGAACACTGAAGCTTTCTTT. Its protein product is CASSQVALMGNTEAFF.

The rearrangement uses TRBV20-1 and TRBJ2-7; tentatively, D is TRBD1 (5 bases). Germline values: CDR1 DFQATT, CDR2 SNEGSKA (reference sequence). Trimming stripped 3 bases from V and 0 bases from J, with 18 bases between. This CDR3 spans 16 amino acids. The DNA of the CDR3 is TGCAGTGCTAGTGGAATTGGGGCTGGGAACTCCTACGAGCAGTACTTC. The encoded protein is CSASGIGAGNSYEQYF.

The CDR3 region has the DNA TGTGCCAGTAGTGCCGGTGGAGGGGGCATGAACACTGAAGCTTTCTTT. Translation gives CASSAGGGGMNTEAFF. The chain is built from TRBV19 and TRBJ1-1; 7 bases are a match to TRBD1. V was clipped by 5 bases and J by 0 bases; unmatched bases: 9. Germline CDR1 and CDR2: LNHDA and SQIVND (reference sequence). The CDR3 is made up of 16 amino acids.

In DNA form, the CDR3 reads TGTGCCAGCTCACCTAGGGGGGGCGAGCAGTTCTTC. This translates into CASSPRGGEQFF. The V and J genes are TRBV18 and TRBJ2-1; a weak D match, TRBD2 (7 bases). Between the trimmed V and J ends, which lost 3 bases and 10 bases, there was a span of 10 bases. Germline V gives CDR1 KGHSH, CDR2 LQKENI. This CDR3 spans 12 amino acids. The full variable domain, in which reference TRBV18 and TRBJ2-1 provide the parts outside the CDR3, is NAGVMQNPRHLVRRRGQEARLRCSPMKGHSHVYWYRQLPEEGLKFMVYLQKENIIDESGMPKERFSAEFPKEGPSILRIQQVVRGDSAAYFCASSPRGGEQFFGPGTRLTVL.

This chain joins TRBV7-3 and TRBJ2-6; 9 bases are a match to TRBD1. V dropped 10 bases and J dropped 0; count of bases not matched to a gene: 10. This CDR3 has 17 amino acids. Germline CDR1 and CDR2: SGHTA and FQGTGA. CDR3 in DNA: TGTGCCACCGGGTTGGGACAGGGCCCCTCTGGGGCCAACGTCCTGACTTTC. Protein sequence: CATGLGQGPSGANVLTF.

The V gene is TRBV5-4, the J gene TRBJ1-2, with 7 positions matching TRBD1. Trimming cost V 3 bases and J 7 bases; bases outside gene matches: 9. This CDR3 is 14 amino acids long. CDR1 is SGHNT, CDR2 YYREEE, per germline (reference sequence). In DNA, the CDR3 is TGTGCCAGCAGCTCCACAGGGGAGCCTAGTGGCTACACCTTC. Translated: CASSSTGEPSGYTF.